The clone carrying this T cell receptor (beta chain) was counted at least ten times. V lost 5 bases and J lost 0, with 14 bases in between. CDR3 length: 16 amino acids. Germline lookup yields CDR1 MNHNS and CDR2 SASEGT. This sample is drawn from a study of regulatory T cells in long-lasting Graves disease. Construction of TCR beta libraries relied on iRepertoire HTBI primers and on Arm-PCR targeting CDR3 regions. TCRdb itself ran the multiplex PCR reads through MiXCR, one entry per CDR3 protein. This table has 350,000 to 450,000 distinct CDR3 sequences, roughly a sixth appearing once. Time point indicated: newly diagnosed GD, antithyroid drugs for less than 3 months. From PBMCs, RNA was extracted and then used to make the TCR library. The data were also submitted as part of a second study, on T cells in Graves' hyperthyroidism and ophthalmopathy. This second study notes: Those with hyperthyroidism were 18 to 65 years old, newly diagnosed, and ill for under 2 months.

The chain joins TRBV6-1 to TRBJ1-5; D ambiguous. This receptor was obtained from a middle-aged man with Graves disease. The material was peripheral blood mononuclear cells (PBMCs), obtained at new diagnosis, from a patient treated with antithyroid drugs. CDR3 nucleotide sequence: TGTGCCAGCAGTCCCCCGTTGCAGGATAGCAATCAGCCCCAGCATTTT. Its protein is CASSPPLQDSNQPQHF.